This TCR beta chain was sequenced during a study of cytomegalovirus exposure and HLA in healthy donors. Germline-derived CDR1 and CDR2 are SGHRS and YFSETQ. The CDR3 runs 16 residues. After removal of 0 bases from V and 6 bases from J, the junction contained 7 bases not matched to a gene. As for this clone: Its antigen is currently unknown.

PCR involved 60 Vbeta and 13 Jbeta primers. Clones were sequenced by immunoSEQ multiplex PCR, and TCRdb holds only the in-frame ones, with some missing. The sample carries around 170,000 clones, 80% recorded once. Notes on the study in general: An analysis was carried out later, and it reportedly showed fewer N-insertions in an Asian-associated ancestry cluster than the approximately 680-donor mean. On later analysis, the bulk of CMV-associated TCR beta chains appeared to be HLA-restricted. The authors considered a cluster of highly shared sequence variants likely to be a sequencing artifact.

This chain uses TRBV5-1 with TRBJ2-1; 9 positions agree with TRBD2. Source material: PBMCs. The sequence was obtained from a middle-aged man in good health and CMV-seronegative. The CDR3 sequence is CASSLAGTSWGNEQFF. The CDR3 bases are TGCGCCAGCAGCTTGGCGGGGACTAGCTGGGGCAATGAGCAGTTCTTC.